One and the same sample provided the 5 T cell receptor beta chains below, sequenced in a study of cytomegalovirus exposure and HLA in healthy donors. Assay used: immunoSEQ multiplex PCR; TCRdb lists only in-frame clones, some missing. The repertoire holds some 190,000 clones, around 86% seen once, with about 1.6% in the top ten. Sequences were obtained from PBMCs. Receptor source: a woman aged 18-29 years in good health and CMV-seronegative.

V is TRBV5-1 and J is TRBJ2-1; perhaps TRBD2 as D (5 bases). This CDR3 has 14 amino acids. Trimming cost V 7 bases and J 0 bases, with 11 bases left between them. The germline V gene encodes CDR1 SGHRS and CDR2 YFSETQ. This CDR3 reads CASVATSSYNEQFF. The CDR3 region has the DNA TGCGCCAGCGTTGCCACTAGCTCCTACAATGAGCAGTTCTTC.

This rearrangement joins TRBV12-5 to TRBJ2-5; TRBD1 matches 7 bases. The CDR3 contains 13 residues. Germline V lookup: CDR1 LGHNT, CDR2 FRNRAP. J gave up 7 bases and V 6 bases, and 8 bases lay outside the gene matches. The CDR3 coding sequence is TGTGCTAGTGGGATTGACAGGGTCGGGACCCAGTACTTC. This gives the protein CASGIDRVGTQYF.

The chain couples TRBV9 to TRBJ2-7; a weak D match, TRBD2 (7 bases). Trimming stripped 1 base from V and 5 bases from J, with 13 bases between. Germline V gene sequence: CDR1 SGDLS, CDR2 YYNGEE. This CDR3 comprises 14 residues. The CDR3 is CASSVSVGGDEQYF. DNA for the CDR3: TGTGCCAGCAGCGTATCAGTAGGGGGGGACGAGCAGTACTTC.

The DNA for the CDR3 is TGTGCCAGCAGCCCCTCGGGTCGTGAGGACACTGAAGCTTTCTTT. Residues: CASSPSGREDTEAFF. V and J are TRBV7-9 and TRBJ1-1; D call uncertain. Per the germline V gene, CDR1 is SEHNR and CDR2 is FQNEAQ (reference sequence). There are 15 residues in the CDR3. V was pared by 5 bases and J by 3 bases, with 16 bases between. The entire variable domain, with the rest obtained from reference TRBV7-9 and TRBJ1-1, is as follows: DTGVSQNPRHKITKRGQNVTFRCDPISEHNRLYWYRQTLGQGPEFLTYFQNEAQLEKSRLLSDRFSAERPKGSFSTLEIQRTEQGDSAMYLCASSPSGREDTEAFFGQGTRLTVV.

In this sample, this clone turned up a few times. V gene TRBV6-5 combines with J gene TRBJ1-2; 7 bases map to TRBD1. Germline V gene data show CDR1 as MNHEY and CDR2 as SVGAGI. The CDR3 runs 11 residues. V trimming: 7 bases; J trimming: 8 bases; junction bases outside the gene matches: 4. The CDR3 nucleotides are TGTGCCAGCACTCACAGGGGCGGCTACACCTTC. Translated, it gives CASTHRGGYTF.